In its sample, the clone carrying this TCR beta chain was seen a few times. The antigen is undetermined. TCRdb reprocessed the 5' RACE reads via MiXCR and lists one record per CDR3 protein. In the table there are 240,000 or so distinct CDR3 sequences, roughly 10% of which are singletons. The record originates from a study of T-cell memory formation after mild COVID-19. Study outcomes and limitations: Clones that contracted clustered mainly in CM and EM if CD4+ and in EMRA if CD8+. From day 15 to 85, contracting clones were balanced between CD4 and CD8, whereas later expanders leaned toward CD4+. In second-wave clones peaking day 37, SARS-CoV-2 specificity remained unconfirmed.

The CDR3 covers 10 residues. Deletions cut 7 bases from V and 6 bases from J, with 4 bases between. From germline, CDR1 is MNHEY and CDR2 SMNVEV (reference sequence). This chain links TRBV27 with TRBJ2-4; no reliable D call. This receptor was taken from a man between 18 and 29 years old who had mild COVID-19 (a few samples of this study predate the infection). Cell type and time point are not known. Sequenced sample: PBMCs or a T cell subset sorted from them (not recorded which). The chain's CDR3 is CASIRNIQYF. The CDR3 DNA is TGTGCCAGCATCAGAAACATTCAGTACTTC.